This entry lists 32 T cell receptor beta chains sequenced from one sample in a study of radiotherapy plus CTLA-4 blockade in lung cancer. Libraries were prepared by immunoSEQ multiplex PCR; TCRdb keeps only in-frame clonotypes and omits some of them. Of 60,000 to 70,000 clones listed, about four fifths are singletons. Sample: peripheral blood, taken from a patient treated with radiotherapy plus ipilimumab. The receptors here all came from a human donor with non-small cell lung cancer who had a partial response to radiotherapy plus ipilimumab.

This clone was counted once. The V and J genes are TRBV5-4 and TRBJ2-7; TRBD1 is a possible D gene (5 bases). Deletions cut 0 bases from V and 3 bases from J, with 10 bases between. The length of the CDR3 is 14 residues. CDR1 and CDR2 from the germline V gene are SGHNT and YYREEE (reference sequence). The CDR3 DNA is TGTGCCAGCAGCTTGGGACAGCTAAACTACGAGCAGTACTTC. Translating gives CASSLGQLNYEQYF.

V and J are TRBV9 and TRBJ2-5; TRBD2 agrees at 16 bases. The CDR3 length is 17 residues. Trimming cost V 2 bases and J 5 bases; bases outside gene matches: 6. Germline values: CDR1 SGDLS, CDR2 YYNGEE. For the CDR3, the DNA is TGTGCCAGCAGCGTGGGACTAGCGGGAGGGCCGATGGAGACCCAGTACTTC. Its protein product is CASSVGLAGGPMETQYF.

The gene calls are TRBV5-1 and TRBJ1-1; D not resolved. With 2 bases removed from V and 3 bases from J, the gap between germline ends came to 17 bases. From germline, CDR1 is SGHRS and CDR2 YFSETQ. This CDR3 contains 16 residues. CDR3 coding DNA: TGCGCCAGCAGCTTTAATAGCGTCCAAACGGACACTGAAGCTTTCTTT. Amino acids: CASSFNSVQTDTEAFF.

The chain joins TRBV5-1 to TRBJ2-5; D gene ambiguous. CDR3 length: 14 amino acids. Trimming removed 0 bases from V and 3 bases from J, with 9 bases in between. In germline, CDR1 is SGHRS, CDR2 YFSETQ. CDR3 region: CASSLASVEETQYF. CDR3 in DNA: TGCGCCAGCAGCTTGGCCTCGGTCGAAGAGACCCAGTACTTC. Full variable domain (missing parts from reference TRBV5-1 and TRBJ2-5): KAGVTQTPRYLIKTRGQQVTLSCSPISGHRSVSWYQQTPGQGLQFLFEYFSETQRNKGNFPGRFSGRQFSNSRSEMNVSTLELGDSALYLCASSLASVEETQYFGPGTRLLVL.

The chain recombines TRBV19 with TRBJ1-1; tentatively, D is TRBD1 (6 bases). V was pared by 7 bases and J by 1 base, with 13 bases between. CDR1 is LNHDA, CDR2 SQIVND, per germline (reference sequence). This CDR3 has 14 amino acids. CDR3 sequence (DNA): TGTGCCAGTATCCCCGGGACACGGAACACTGAAGCTTTCTTT. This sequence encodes CASIPGTRNTEAFF.

CDR3 amino acids: CASSMSLAGGGGSQYF. CDR3 bases: TGTGCCAGTAGTATGTCACTAGCGGGAGGGGGCGGATCGCAGTATTTT. The chain uses TRBV19 and TRBJ2-3; 13 bases match TRBD2. This CDR3 comprises 16 residues. The V segment lost 3 bases and the J segment 10 bases; nucleotides outside the gene matches: 10. CDR1 is LNHDA, CDR2 SQIVND, per germline (reference sequence).

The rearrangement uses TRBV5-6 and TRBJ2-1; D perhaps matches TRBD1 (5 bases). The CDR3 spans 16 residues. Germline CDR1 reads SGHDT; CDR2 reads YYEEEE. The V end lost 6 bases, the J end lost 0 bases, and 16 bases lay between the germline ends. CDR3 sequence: CASISWGSFSYNEQFF. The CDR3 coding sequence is TGTGCCAGCATATCCTGGGGCAGCTTCTCCTACAATGAGCAGTTCTTC. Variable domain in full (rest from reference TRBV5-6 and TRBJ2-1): DAGVTQSPTHLIKTRGQQVTLRCSPKSGHDTVSWYQQALGQGPQFIFQYYEEEERQRGNFPDRFSGHQFPNYSSELNVNALLLGDSALYLCASISWGSFSYNEQFFGPGTRLTVL.

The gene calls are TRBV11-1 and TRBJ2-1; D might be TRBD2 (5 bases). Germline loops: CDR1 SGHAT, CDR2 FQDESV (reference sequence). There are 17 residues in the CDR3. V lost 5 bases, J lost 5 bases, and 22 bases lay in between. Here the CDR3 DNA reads TGTGCCAGCAGCACACGCGCAGCGACTACTCAAGACAATGAGCAGTTCTTC. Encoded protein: CASSTRAATTQDNEQFF.

Here the CDR3 reads CASSIGGQLLAGELFF. CDR3 bases: TGTGCCAGTAGTATAGGCGGCCAACTCTTAGCCGGGGAGCTGTTTTTT. This chain joins TRBV19 and TRBJ2-2; D unresolved. Deletions cut 1 base from V and 6 bases from J, with 15 bases between. Germline assignment: CDR1 LNHDA and CDR2 SQIVND (reference sequence). This CDR3 region has 16 residues.

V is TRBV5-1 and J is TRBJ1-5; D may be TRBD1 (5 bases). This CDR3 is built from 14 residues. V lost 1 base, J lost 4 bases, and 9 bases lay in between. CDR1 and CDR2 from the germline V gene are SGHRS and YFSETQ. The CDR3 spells CASSLNGANQPQHF. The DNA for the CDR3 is TGCGCCAGCAGCTTGAATGGGGCAAATCAGCCCCAGCATTTT.

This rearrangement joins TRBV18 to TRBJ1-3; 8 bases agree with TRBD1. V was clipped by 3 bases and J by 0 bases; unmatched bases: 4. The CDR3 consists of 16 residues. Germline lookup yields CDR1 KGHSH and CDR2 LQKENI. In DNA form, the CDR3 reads TGTGCCAGCTCACCGACAGGGGCTCTCTCTGGAAACACCATATATTTT. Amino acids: CASSPTGALSGNTIYF.

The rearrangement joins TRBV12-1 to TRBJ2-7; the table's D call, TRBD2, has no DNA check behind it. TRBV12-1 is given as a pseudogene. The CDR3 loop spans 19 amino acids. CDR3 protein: CASRFPGLAGDKGSYEQYF. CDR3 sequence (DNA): TGTGCCAGCAGGTTTCCGGGACTAGCGGGAGACAAGGGCTCCTACGAGCAGTACTTC.

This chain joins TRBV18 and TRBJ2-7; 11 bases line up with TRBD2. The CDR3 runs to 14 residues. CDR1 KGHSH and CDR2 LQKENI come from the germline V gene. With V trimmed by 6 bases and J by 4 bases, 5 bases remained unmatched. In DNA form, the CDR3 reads TGTGCCAGCTCGTTAGCGGGAGGGCCTTACGAGCAGTACTTC. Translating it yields CASSLAGGPYEQYF.

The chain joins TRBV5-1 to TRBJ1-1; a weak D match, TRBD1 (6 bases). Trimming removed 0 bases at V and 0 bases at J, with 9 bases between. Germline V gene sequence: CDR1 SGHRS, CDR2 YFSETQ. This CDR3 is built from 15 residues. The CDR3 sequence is CASSLAGVLNTEAFF. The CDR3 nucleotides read TGCGCCAGCAGCTTGGCAGGGGTCTTGAACACTGAAGCTTTCTTT.

This CDR3 is CSVADKVNTEAFF. Here the CDR3 DNA reads TGCAGCGTTGCGGACAAGGTGAACACTGAAGCTTTCTTT. The genes are TRBV29-1 and TRBJ1-1; possible D gene TRBD1, 5 bases. Germline assignment: CDR1 SQVTM and CDR2 ANQGSEA. Trimming left V 4 bases short and J 0 bases short, with 9 bases between. The CDR3 runs to 13 residues.

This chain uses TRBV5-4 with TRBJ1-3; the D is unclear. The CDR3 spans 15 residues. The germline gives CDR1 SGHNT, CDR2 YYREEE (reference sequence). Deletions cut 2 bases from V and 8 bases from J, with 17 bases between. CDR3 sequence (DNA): TGTGCCAGCAGCTTAAGGACGGGAAGCGGAGACACCATATATTTT. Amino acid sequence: CASSLRTGSGDTIYF.

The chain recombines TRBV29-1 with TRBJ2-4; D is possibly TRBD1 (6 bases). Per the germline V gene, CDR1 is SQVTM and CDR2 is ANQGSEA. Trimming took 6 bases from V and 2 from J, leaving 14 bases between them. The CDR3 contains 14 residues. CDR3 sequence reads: CSVGQKGTKNIQYF. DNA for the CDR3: TGCAGCGTAGGACAGAAAGGGACCAAAAACATTCAGTACTTC.

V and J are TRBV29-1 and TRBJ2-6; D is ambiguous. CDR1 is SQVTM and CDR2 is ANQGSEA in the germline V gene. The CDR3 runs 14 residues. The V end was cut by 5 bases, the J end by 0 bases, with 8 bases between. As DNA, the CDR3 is TGCAGCGTTCTACCGAGCTCTGGGGCCAACGTCCTGACTTTC. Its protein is CSVLPSSGANVLTF.

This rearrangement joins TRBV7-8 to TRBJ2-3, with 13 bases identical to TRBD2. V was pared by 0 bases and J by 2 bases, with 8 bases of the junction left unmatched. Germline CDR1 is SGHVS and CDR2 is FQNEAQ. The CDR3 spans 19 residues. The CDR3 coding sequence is TGTGCCAGCAGCTTAGCACTAGCGGGAGGGCCGGGGAACACAGATACGCAGTATTTT. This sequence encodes CASSLALAGGPGNTDTQYF.

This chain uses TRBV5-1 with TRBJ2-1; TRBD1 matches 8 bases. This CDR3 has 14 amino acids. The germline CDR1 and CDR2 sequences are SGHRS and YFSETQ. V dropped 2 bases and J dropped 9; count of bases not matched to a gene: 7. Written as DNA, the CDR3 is TGCGCCAGCAGCTTCGGTACAGGGGGGACTGAGCAGTTCTTC. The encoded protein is CASSFGTGGTEQFF.

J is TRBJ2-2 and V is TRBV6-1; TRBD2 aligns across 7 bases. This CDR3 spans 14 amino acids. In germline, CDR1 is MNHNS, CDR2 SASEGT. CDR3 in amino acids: CGPTGGGVTGELFF. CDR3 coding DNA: TGTGGGCCGACGGGGGGAGGGGTCACCGGGGAGCTGTTTTTT.

This chain's CDR3 is CAIKDPSSGNLREQYF. CDR3 coding DNA: TGTGCCATCAAGGATCCATCTAGCGGGAACCTCCGGGAGCAGTACTTC. The chain employs TRBV10-3 and TRBJ2-7; 9 bases align to TRBD2. J gave up 7 bases and V 7 bases, and 17 bases lay outside the gene matches. Germline CDR1 and CDR2: ENHRY and SYGVKD. This CDR3 spans 16 amino acids.

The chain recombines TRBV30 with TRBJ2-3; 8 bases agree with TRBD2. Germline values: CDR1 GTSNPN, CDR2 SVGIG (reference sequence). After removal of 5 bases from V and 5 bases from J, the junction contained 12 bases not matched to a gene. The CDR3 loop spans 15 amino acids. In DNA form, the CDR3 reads TGTGCCTGGTCCGAACCGGGACTAGGGCGAGATACGCAGTATTTT. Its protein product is CAWSEPGLGRDTQYF.

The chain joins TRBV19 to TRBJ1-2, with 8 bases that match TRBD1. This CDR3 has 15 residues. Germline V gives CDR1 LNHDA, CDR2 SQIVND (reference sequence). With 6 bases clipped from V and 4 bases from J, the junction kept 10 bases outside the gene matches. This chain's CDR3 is CASSLQGVASYGYTF. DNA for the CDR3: TGTGCCAGTAGCCTACAGGGGGTCGCGTCCTATGGCTACACCTTC.

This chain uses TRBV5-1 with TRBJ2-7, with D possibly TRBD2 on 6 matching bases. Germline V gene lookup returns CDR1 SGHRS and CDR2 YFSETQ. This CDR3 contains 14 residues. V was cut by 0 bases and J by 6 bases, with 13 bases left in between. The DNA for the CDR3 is TGCGCCAGCAGCTTGGCGACTAGGAGATCCGAGCAGTACTTC. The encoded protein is CASSLATRRSEQYF.

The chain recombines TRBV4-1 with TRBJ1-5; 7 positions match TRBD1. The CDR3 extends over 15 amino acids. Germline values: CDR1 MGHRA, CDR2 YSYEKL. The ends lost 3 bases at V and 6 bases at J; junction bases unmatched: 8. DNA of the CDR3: TGCGCCAGCAGCCATGACGACAGGGTATCTCAGCCCCAGCATTTT. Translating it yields CASSHDDRVSQPQHF.

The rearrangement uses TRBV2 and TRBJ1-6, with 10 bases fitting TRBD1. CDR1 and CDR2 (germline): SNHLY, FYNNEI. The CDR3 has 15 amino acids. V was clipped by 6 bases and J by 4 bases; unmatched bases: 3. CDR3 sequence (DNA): TGTGCCAGCAGAGAGGGACAGGGGTATAATTCACCCCTCCACTTT. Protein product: CASREGQGYNSPLHF.

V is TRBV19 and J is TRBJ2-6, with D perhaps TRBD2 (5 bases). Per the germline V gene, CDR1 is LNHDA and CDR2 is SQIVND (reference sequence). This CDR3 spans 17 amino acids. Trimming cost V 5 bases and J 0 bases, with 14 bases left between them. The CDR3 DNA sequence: TGTGCCAGTAGTCCAAGGACGGGAATCTCTGGGGCCAACGTCCTGACTTTC. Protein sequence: CASSPRTGISGANVLTF.

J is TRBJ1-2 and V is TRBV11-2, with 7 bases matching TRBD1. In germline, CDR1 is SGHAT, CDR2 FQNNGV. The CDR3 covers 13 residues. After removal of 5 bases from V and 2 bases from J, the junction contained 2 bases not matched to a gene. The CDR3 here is CASSQDRNYGYTF. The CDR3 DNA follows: TGTGCCAGCAGCCAGGACAGGAACTATGGCTACACCTTC.

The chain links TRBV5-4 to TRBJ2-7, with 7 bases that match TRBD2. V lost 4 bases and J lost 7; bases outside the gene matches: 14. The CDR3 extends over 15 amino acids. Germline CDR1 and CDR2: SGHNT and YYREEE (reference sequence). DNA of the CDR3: TGTGCCAGCAGCCAAGCGACTAGCATTCCGGGGGAGCAGTACTTC. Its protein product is CASSQATSIPGEQYF.

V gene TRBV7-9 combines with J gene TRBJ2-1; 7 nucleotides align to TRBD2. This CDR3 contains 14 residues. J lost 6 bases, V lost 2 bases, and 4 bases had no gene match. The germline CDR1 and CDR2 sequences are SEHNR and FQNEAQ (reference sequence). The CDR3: CASSLILAANEQFF. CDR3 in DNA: TGTGCCAGCAGCTTAATTCTAGCGGCCAATGAGCAGTTCTTC.

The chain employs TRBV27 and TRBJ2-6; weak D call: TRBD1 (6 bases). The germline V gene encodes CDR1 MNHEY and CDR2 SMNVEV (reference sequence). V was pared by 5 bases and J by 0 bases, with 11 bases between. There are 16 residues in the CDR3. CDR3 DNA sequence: TGTGCCAGCAGTGCCCGACAGGTCTCTGGGGCCAACGTCCTGACTTTC. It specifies CASSARQVSGANVLTF. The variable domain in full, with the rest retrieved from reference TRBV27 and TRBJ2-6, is EAQVTQNPRYLITVTGKKLTVTCSQNMNHEYMSWYRQDPGLGLRQIYYSMNVEVTDKGDVPEGYKVSRKEKRNFPLILESPSPNQTSLYFCASSARQVSGANVLTFGAGSRLTVL.